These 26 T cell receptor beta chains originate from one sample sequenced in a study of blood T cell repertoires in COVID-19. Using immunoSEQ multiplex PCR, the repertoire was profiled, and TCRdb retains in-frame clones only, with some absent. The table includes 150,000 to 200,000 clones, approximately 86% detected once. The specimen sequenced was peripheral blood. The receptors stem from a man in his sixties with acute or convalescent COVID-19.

The CDR3 region has the DNA TGTGCCAGCAGCCAGGGACAGACTCAAATGTCGCAGTATTTT. It codes for CASSQGQTQMSQYF. This chain links TRBV3-1 (or the pseudogene TRBV3-2) with TRBJ2-3; 7 nucleotides align to TRBD1. The CDR3 has 14 amino acids. The germline V gene encodes CDR1 LGHDT and CDR2 YNNKEL (reference sequence). The trim removed 3 bases at V and 10 bases at J, leaving 10 bases unmatched.

CDR3 region: CASSEVFGSYNEQFF. In DNA form, the CDR3 reads TGTGCCAGCAGTGAAGTCTTCGGGAGCTACAATGAGCAGTTCTTC. The genes are TRBV25-1 and TRBJ2-1; D might be TRBD2 (6 bases). The CDR3 totals 15 residues. The germline V gene has CDR1 MGHDK and CDR2 SYGVNS. V was pared by 2 bases and J by 3 bases, with 11 bases between.

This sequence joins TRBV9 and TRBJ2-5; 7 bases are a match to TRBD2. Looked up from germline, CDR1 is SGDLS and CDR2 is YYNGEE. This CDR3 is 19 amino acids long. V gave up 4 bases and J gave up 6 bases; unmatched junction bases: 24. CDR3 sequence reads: CASSLRGASGYPEAQTQYF. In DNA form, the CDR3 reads TGTGCCAGCAGCCTACGAGGGGCTAGCGGTTACCCCGAGGCGCAGACCCAGTACTTC.

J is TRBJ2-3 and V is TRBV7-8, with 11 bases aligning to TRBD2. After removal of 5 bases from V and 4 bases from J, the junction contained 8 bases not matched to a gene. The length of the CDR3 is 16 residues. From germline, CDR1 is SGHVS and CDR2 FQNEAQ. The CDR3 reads CASSLKLAGVSDTQYF. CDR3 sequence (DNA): TGTGCCAGCAGCCTAAAACTAGCGGGAGTATCAGATACGCAGTATTTT.

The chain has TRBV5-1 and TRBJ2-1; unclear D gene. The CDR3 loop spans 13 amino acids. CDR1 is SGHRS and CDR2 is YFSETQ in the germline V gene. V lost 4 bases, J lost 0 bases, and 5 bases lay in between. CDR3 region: CASSRSSYNEQFF. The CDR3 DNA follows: TGCGCCAGCAGCCGGAGCTCCTACAATGAGCAGTTCTTC.

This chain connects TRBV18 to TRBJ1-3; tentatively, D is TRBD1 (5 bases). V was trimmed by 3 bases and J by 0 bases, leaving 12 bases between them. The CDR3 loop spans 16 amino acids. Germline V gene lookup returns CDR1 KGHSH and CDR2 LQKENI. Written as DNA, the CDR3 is TGTGCCAGCTCACCTACGCCAGGGTTCTCTGGAAACACCATATATTTT. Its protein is CASSPTPGFSGNTIYF.

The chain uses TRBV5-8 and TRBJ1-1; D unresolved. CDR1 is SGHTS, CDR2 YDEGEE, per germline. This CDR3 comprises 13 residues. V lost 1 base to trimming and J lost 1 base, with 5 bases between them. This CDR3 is CASSLLRNTEAFF. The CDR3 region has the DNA TGTGCCAGCAGCTTGCTCAGGAACACTGAAGCTTTCTTT.

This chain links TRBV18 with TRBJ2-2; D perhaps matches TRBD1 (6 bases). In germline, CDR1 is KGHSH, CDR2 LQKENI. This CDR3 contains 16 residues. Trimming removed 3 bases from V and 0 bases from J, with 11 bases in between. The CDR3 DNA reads TGTGCCAGCTCACCTTTACAGGGAACGAACACCGGGGAGCTGTTTTTT. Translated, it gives CASSPLQGTNTGELFF.

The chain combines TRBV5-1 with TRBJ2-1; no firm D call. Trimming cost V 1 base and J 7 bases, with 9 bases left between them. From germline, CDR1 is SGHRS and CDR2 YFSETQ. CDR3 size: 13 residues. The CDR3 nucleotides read TGCGCCAGCAGCTTGCCACCGAGGAATGAGCAGTTCTTC. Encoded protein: CASSLPPRNEQFF.

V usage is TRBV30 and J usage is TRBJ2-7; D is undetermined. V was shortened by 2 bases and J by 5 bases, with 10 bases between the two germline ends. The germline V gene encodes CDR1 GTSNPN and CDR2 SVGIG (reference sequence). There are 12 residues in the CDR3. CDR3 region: CAWSPGAHEQYF. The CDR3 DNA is TGTGCCTGGAGTCCGGGTGCCCACGAGCAGTACTTC.

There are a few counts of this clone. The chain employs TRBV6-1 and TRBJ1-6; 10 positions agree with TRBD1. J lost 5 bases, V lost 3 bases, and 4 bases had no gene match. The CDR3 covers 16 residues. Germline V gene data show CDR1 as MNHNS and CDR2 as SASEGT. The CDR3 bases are TGTGCCAGCAGTGATTATGGGACAGGGGATAATTCACCCCTCCACTTT. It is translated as CASSDYGTGDNSPLHF.

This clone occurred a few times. CDR3 sequence: CASSLDRVQNTGELFF. CDR3 nucleotide sequence: TGTGCCAGCAGCCTAGACAGGGTGCAGAACACCGGGGAGCTGTTTTTT. The chain recombines TRBV7-3 with TRBJ2-2, with TRBD1 matching over 7 bases. The CDR3 length is 16 residues. Germline V gene sequence: CDR1 SGHTA, CDR2 FQGTGA. The ends lost 5 bases at V and 1 base at J; junction bases unmatched: 7.

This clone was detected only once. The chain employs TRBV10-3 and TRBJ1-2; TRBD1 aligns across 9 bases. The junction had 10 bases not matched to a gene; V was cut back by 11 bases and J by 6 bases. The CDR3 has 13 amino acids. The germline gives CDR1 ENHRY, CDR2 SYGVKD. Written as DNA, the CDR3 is TGTGCCGGGGGCCCGGGACAGGGACATGGCTACACCTTC. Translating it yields CAGGPGQGHGYTF.

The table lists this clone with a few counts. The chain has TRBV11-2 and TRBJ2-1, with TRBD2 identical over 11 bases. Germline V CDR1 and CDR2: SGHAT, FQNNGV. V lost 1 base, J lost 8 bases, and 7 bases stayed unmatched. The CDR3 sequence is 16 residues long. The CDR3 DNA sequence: TGTGCCAGCAGCTTAGCGAGTAGCGGGAGGGCCCATGAGCAGTTCTTC. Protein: CASSLASSGRAHEQFF.

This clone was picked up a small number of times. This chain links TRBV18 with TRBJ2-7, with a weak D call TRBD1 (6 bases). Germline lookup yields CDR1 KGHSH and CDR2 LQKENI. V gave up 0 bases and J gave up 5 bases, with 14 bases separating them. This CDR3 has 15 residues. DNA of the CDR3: TGTGCCAGCTCACCACCGAGTGCCAGGGGCGACGAGCAGTACTTC. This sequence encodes CASSPPSARGDEQYF.

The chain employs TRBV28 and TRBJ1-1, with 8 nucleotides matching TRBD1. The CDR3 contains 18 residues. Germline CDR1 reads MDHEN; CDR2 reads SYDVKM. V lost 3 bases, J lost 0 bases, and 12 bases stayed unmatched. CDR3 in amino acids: CASSLGTGFLGVNTEAFF. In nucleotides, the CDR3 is TGTGCCAGCAGTTTGGGGACAGGTTTCTTGGGGGTGAACACTGAAGCTTTCTTT. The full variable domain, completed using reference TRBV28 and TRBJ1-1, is DVKVTQSSRYLVKRTGEKVFLECVQDMDHENMFWYRQDPGLGLRLIYFSYDVKMKEKGDIPEGYSVSREKKERFSLILESASTNQTSMYLCASSLGTGFLGVNTEAFFGQGTRLTVV.

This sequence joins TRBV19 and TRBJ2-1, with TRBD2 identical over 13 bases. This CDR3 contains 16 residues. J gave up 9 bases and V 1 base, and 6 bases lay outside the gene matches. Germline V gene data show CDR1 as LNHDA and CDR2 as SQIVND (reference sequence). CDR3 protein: CASSIGLAGGRGEQFF. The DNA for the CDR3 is TGTGCCAGTAGTATAGGACTAGCGGGAGGAAGGGGTGAGCAGTTCTTC.

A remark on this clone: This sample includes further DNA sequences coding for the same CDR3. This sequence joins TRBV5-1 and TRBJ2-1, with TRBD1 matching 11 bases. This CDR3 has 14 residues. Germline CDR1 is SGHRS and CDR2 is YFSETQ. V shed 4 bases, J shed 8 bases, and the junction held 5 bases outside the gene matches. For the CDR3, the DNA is TGCGCCAGCAGCCCCGGACAGGGGGCGGATGAGCAGTTCTTC. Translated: CASSPGQGADEQFF.

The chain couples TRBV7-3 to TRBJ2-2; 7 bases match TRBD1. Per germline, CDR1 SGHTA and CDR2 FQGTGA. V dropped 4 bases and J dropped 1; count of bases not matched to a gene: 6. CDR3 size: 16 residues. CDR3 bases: TGTGCCAGCAGCTGGCAGGGGGTTGGGAACACCGGGGAGCTGTTTTTT. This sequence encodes CASSWQGVGNTGELFF.

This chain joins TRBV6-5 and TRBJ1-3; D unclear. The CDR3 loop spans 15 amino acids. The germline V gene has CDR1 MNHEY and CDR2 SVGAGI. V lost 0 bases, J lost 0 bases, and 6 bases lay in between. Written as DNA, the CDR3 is TGTGCCAGCAGTTACTCATCAGACTCTGGAAACACCATATATTTT. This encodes CASSYSSDSGNTIYF.

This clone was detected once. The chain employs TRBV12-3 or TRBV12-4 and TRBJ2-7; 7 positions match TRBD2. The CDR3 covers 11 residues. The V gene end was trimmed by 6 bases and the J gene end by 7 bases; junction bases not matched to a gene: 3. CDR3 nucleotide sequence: TGTGCCAGCAGCCCAGCGGGGGAGCAGTACTTC. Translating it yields CASSPAGEQYF.

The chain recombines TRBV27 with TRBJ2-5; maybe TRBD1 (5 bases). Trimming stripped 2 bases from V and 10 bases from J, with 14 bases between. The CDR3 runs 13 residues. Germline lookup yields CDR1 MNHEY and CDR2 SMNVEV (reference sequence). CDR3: CASSLIQASVQYF. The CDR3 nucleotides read TGTGCCAGCAGTTTAATACAGGCGTCCGTCCAGTACTTC.

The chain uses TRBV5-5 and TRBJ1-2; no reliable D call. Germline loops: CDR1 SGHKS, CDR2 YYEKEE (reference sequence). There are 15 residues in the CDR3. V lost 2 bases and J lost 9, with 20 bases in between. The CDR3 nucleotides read TGTGCCAGCAGCTTCCTGGCCAGCCCCGCGGGTAGCTACACCTTC. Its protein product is CASSFLASPAGSYTF.

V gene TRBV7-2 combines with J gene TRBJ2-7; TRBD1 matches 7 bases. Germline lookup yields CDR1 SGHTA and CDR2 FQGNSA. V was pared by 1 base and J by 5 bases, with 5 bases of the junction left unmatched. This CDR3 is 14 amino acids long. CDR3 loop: CASSLELGGNEQYF. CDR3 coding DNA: TGTGCCAGCAGCTTAGAGTTAGGGGGCAACGAGCAGTACTTC.

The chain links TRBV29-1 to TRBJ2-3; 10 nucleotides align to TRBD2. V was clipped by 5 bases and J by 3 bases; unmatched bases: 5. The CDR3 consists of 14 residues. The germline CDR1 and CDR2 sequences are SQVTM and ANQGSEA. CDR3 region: CSVSSSGSTDTQYF. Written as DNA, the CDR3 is TGCAGCGTTTCTTCTAGCGGGAGTACAGATACGCAGTATTTT.

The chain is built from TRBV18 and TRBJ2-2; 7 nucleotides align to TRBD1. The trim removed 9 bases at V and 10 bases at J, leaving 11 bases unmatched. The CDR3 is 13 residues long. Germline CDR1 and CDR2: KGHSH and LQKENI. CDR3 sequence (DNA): TGTGCCAGTCGAAGACAGGGAACTGCGGAGCTGTTTTTT. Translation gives CASRRQGTAELFF.